These T cell receptor beta chains were read from a single sample in a study of blood T cell repertoires in COVID-19. Libraries were prepared by immunoSEQ multiplex PCR; TCRdb keeps only in-frame clonotypes and omits some of them. This table holds some 260,000 clones, approximately 79% found once. The specimen was peripheral blood. The receptor source for this set is a middle-aged woman with active or convalescent COVID-19. CDR3s include the opening cysteine and the closing phenylalanine or tryptophan. A D gene is named only where the DNA matches it firmly. The size of a clone is reported for some rows only, either as once, few or many, or as a class for expanded clones.

len	d_gene	v_gene	j_gene	abundance	CDR3aa	CDR3nt
13	NA	TRBV30	TRBJ1-1	NA	CAWSEGRGTEAFF	TGTGCCTGGAGTGAGGGAAGGGGCACTGAAGCTTTCTTT
13	TRBD1	TRBV10-3	TRBJ2-1	NA	CAISGTGGDEQFF	TGTGCCATCAGTGGGACAGGTGGCGATGAGCAGTTCTTC
13	NA	TRBV2	TRBJ1-1	NA	CASKTGWNTEAFF	TGTGCCAGCAAAACAGGCTGGAACACTGAAGCTTTCTTT
15	NA	TRBV6-5	TRBJ1-1	NA	CASGSLQTGNTEAFF	TGTGCCAGCGGGAGCCTCCAGACGGGGAACACTGAAGCTTTCTTT
15	TRBD1	TRBV7-8	TRBJ1-3	many	CASSPTGERGNTIYF	TGTGCCAGCAGTCCGACAGGGGAACGTGGAAACACCATATATTTT
17	NA	TRBV7-2	TRBJ2-5	NA	CASSLGGGVRSQETQYF	TGTGCCAGCAGCTTGGGGGGGGGCGTAAGGTCCCAAGAGACCCAGTACTTC
15	NA	TRBV5-1	TRBJ2-2	once	CASSLARGAAGELFF	TGCGCCAGCAGCTTGGCCCGGGGTGCAGCCGGGGAGCTGTTTTTT
15	TRBD1	TRBV5-1	TRBJ1-2	NA	CASRKVRTGKDGYTF	TGCGCCAGCCGGAAGGTCCGGACAGGGAAGGATGGCTACACCTTC
14	NA	TRBV7-9	TRBJ1-1	once	CASSFQRANTEAFF	TGTGCCAGCAGCTTCCAGAGGGCGAACACTGAAGCTTTCTTT
17	TRBD1	TRBV30	TRBJ1-5	NA	CAWSSFRDRYSNQPQHF	TGTGCCTGGAGTTCCTTCCGGGACAGATATAGCAATCAGCCCCAGCATTTT
15	NA	TRBV21-1	TRBJ1-6	NA	CASTSVDRCDSPLHF	TGTGCCAGCACTTCCGTCGACAGGTGTGATTCACCCCTCCACTTT
15	NA	TRBV11-2	TRBJ2-3	NA	CASSRDRGHTDTQYF	TGTGCCAGCAGCCGGGATAGGGGACACACAGATACGCAGTATTTT
15	NA	TRBV11-2	TRBJ1-2	NA	CASSLTAGGNYGYTF	TGTGCCAGCAGCTTGACTGCGGGGGGGAACTATGGCTACACCTTC
16	NA	TRBV7-6	TRBJ2-6	NA	CASSTLEPPGANVLTF	TGTGCCAGCAGCACGCTAGAACCTCCTGGGGCCAACGTCCTGACTTTC
12	NA	TRBV5-8	TRBJ2-2	once	CASSPLTGELFF	TGTGCCAGCAGCCCCCTTACCGGGGAGCTGTTTTTT
14	NA	TRBV9	TRBJ1-5	NA	CASNREGSNQPQHF	TGTGCCAGCAACAGGGAGGGGAGCAATCAGCCCCAGCATTTT
15	NA	TRBV5-1	TRBJ2-3	NA	CASSIQELVTDTQYF	TGCGCCAGCAGCATTCAGGAATTGGTGACAGATACGCAGTATTTT
13	NA	TRBV10-3	TRBJ1-3	NA	CASVRGGRDTIYF	TGTGCCTCCGTCCGGGGGGGGCGAGACACCATATATTTT
15	TRBD2	TRBV19	TRBJ2-1	NA	CASSISGGPYNEQFF	TGTGCCAGTAGTATTAGCGGGGGTCCCTACAATGAGCAGTTCTTC
15	TRBD2	TRBV20-1	TRBJ2-2	NA	CSASSASGDTGELFF	TGCAGTGCTAGTTCGGCTAGCGGGGACACCGGGGAGCTGTTTTTT
17	NA	TRBV27	TRBJ1-1	NA	CASSLSAPTGPSTEAFF	TGTGCCAGCAGTTTATCAGCTCCCACAGGGCCCTCTACTGAAGCTTTCTTT
15	NA	TRBV7-7	TRBJ1-5	NA	CASSLRVSSNQPQHF	TGTGCCAGCAGCTTACGGGTCAGCTCCAATCAGCCCCAGCATTTT
12	NA	TRBV7-9	TRBJ2-3	NA	CASSLSLDTQYF	TGTGCCAGCAGTTTGTCATTAGATACGCAGTATTTT
14	NA	TRBV7-9	TRBJ1-1	NA	CASRVDTGNTEAFF	TGTGCCAGCAGGGTTGATACGGGGAACACTGAAGCTTTCTTT
11	TRBD1	TRBV2	TRBJ1-4	NA	CASSRTGFLFF	TGTGCCAGCAGTAGGACAGGGTTTCTGTTTTTT
14	NA	TRBV6-5	TRBJ2-5	NA	CASSYSAGQETQYF	TGTGCCAGCAGTTACTCCGCGGGACAAGAGACCCAGTACTTC
14	NA	TRBV7-9	TRBJ2-3	NA	CASSLTIATDTQYF	TGTGCCAGCAGCCTAACGATAGCTACAGATACGCAGTATTTT
14	TRBD2	TRBV19	TRBJ2-7	once	CASRAGLAVGEQYF	TGTGCCAGTAGAGCCGGACTAGCAGTCGGCGAGCAGTACTTC
15	TRBD2	TRBV18	TRBJ2-7	NA	CASSPPGGGVYEQYF	TGTGCCAGCTCACCACCGGGGGGAGGGGTCTACGAGCAGTACTTC
14	NA	TRBV5-6	TRBJ1-5	NA	CASSLGTRNQPQHF	TGTGCCAGCAGCCTGGGGACACGGAATCAGCCCCAGCATTTT
12	NA	TRBV27	TRBJ1-2	NA	CASSGNNYGYTF	TGTGCCAGCAGCGGGAATAACTATGGCTACACCTTC
14	TRBD1	TRBV7-6	TRBJ1-1	NA	CASSLAGGGTEAFF	TGTGCCAGCAGCTTGGCAGGGGGCGGCACTGAAGCTTTCTTT
13	TRBD1	TRBV29-1	TRBJ1-2	once	CSVWGRGARGYTF	TGCAGCGTTTGGGGCAGGGGGGCGCGGGGCTACACCTTC
13	TRBD1	TRBV7-3	TRBJ1-1	NA	CASSPGTGAEAFF	TGTGCCAGCAGCCCCGGGACAGGGGCCGAAGCTTTCTTT
13	TRBD1	TRBV5-6	TRBJ1-2	NA	CASSLLAGGGYTF	TGTGCCAGCAGCTTGCTAGCAGGGGGAGGCTACACCTTC
15	TRBD2	TRBV4-1	TRBJ2-7	NA	CASSQRLAGGREQYF	TGCGCCAGCAGCCAGCGACTAGCGGGGGGGAGGGAGCAGTACTTC
16	NA	TRBV2	TRBJ1-6	once	CAAHGPRGPYNSPLHF	TGTGCCGCCCACGGACCGCGGGGGCCCTATAATTCACCCCTCCACTTT
9	NA	TRBV6-4	TRBJ1-1	NA	CAASDEAFF	TGTGCCGCCTCAGATGAAGCTTTCTTT
16	NA	TRBV19	TRBJ1-5	NA	CASSTGQFYSNQPQHF	TGTGCCAGTAGTACCGGACAGTTTTATAGCAATCAGCCCCAGCATTTT
16	NA	TRBV2	TRBJ1-5	few	CASSTTVAGVNQPQHF	TGTGCCAGCAGTACAACAGTCGCAGGGGTCAATCAGCCCCAGCATTTT
16	TRBD1	TRBV18	TRBJ2-7	NA	CASSPTTGGGVYEQYF	TGTGCCAGCTCACCAACTACAGGGGGCGGAGTCTACGAGCAGTACTTC
14	NA	TRBV30	TRBJ1-2	NA	CACAPGLGFSGYTF	TGTGCCTGCGCTCCGGGACTGGGGTTTAGTGGCTACACCTTC
14	NA	TRBV27	TRBJ1-1	once	CASSLFGGPFEAFF	TGTGCCAGCAGTTTATTTGGAGGGCCATTTGAAGCTTTCTTT
14	NA	TRBV2	TRBJ1-2	NA	CASSTIPYRDGYTF	TGTGCCAGCAGTACCATACCATACAGGGACGGCTACACCTTC
12	NA	TRBV28	TRBJ1-2	NA	CASSSWTVGYTF	TGTGCCAGCAGTTCCTGGACAGTTGGCTACACCTTC
15	NA	TRBV2	TRBJ1-2	NA	CASRPTLDSGYGYTF	TGTGCCAGCAGACCTACCCTAGACTCGGGCTATGGCTACACCTTC
13	TRBD1	TRBV6-5	TRBJ2-7	NA	CASSRDRASEQYF	TGTGCCAGCAGTCGGGACAGGGCGAGCGAGCAGTACTTC
15	NA	TRBV6-4	TRBJ1-5	NA	CASSRTGYSNQPQHF	TGTGCCAGCAGTCGGACGGGGTATAGCAATCAGCCCCAGCATTTT
13	NA	TRBV25-1	TRBJ1-5	NA	CASSDQGNQPQHF	TGTGCCAGCAGTGATCAGGGCAATCAGCCCCAGCATTTT
16	NA	TRBV7-3	TRBJ1-1	NA	CASSLTPAEANTEAFF	TGTGCCAGCAGCTTAACGCCAGCCGAGGCTAACACTGAAGCTTTCTTT
16	NA	TRBV6-1	TRBJ2-7	NA	CASSEGGPGNTYEQYF	TGTGCCAGCAGTGAGGGGGGGCCAGGGAACACCTACGAGCAGTACTTC
13	TRBD1	TRBV30	TRBJ1-3	NA	CARGTDSGNTIYF	TGTGCCCGCGGGACAGACTCTGGAAACACCATATATTTT
15	NA	TRBV18	TRBJ2-1	NA	CASSDFKGSYNEQFF	TGTGCCAGCTCCGACTTTAAAGGCTCCTACAATGAGCAGTTCTTC
15	TRBD1	TRBV9	TRBJ1-6	once	CASSGDGTANSPLHF	TGTGCCAGCAGCGGGGACGGGACAGCGAATTCACCCCTCCACTTT
14	NA	TRBV10-3	TRBJ1-5	NA	CATGESWGGQPQHF	TGTGCCACCGGGGAGTCCTGGGGAGGTCAGCCCCAGCATTTT
16	NA	TRBV14	TRBJ1-2	few	CASSQMGGGVLDGYTF	TGTGCCAGCAGCCAAATGGGAGGGGGAGTCCTGGATGGCTACACCTTC
17	TRBD2	TRBV4-2	TRBJ2-7	NA	CASSPGTSGGNSYEQYF	TGTGCCAGCAGTCCCGGGACTAGCGGGGGTAATTCCTACGAGCAGTACTTC
15	TRBD1	TRBV4-1	TRBJ1-1	NA	CASSQEGTGVTEAFF	TGCGCCAGCAGCCAAGAGGGGACAGGGGTCACTGAAGCTTTCTTT
14	NA	TRBV15	TRBJ2-1	NA	CATSPARSYNEQFF	TGTGCCACCAGCCCCGCTCGCAGTTACAATGAGCAGTTCTTC
15	NA	TRBV7-3	TRBJ1-5	NA	CASSLEGGIGRPQHF	TGTGCCAGCAGCCTGGAAGGGGGAATAGGAAGGCCCCAGCATTTT